The 15 T cell receptor beta chains presented below share a single source sample, sequenced in a study of T cells in Graves' hyperthyroidism and ophthalmopathy. Amplified regions were TCR beta CDR3 sequences from RNA transcripts. The HTBI primer set was used in a first-round RT-PCR of the TCR CDR3. Using its own MiXCR run on the multiplex PCR reads, TCRdb lists one record per CDR3 protein. The sample lists approximately 690,000 distinct CDR3 sequences; around 21% were seen once. Sequencing input: blood. The receptors were gathered from a man aged 25-45 years with Graves' ophthalmopathy.

This clonotype was seen at least ten times. The J gene is TRBJ1-1, the V gene TRBV18, with a tentative D call TRBD1 (5 bases). Between the trimmed V and J ends, which lost 1 base and 5 bases, there was a span of 11 bases. Germline lookup yields CDR1 KGHSH and CDR2 LQKENI. The CDR3 spans 14 residues. CDR3 sequence: CASSPQGEGTEAFF. The CDR3 DNA reads TGTGCCAGCTCACCACAAGGGGAAGGGACTGAAGCTTTCTTT.

This clonotype was picked up a small number of times. The chain is built from TRBV7-2 and TRBJ2-7; D gene uncertain. Trimming took off 2 bases at V and 4 bases at J, with 9 bases between the two ends. CDR1 and CDR2 (germline): SGHTA, FQGNSA. The CDR3 consists of 13 residues. The DNA of the CDR3 is TGTGCCAGCAGCTTAATACAGACTTACGAGCAGTACTTC. It is translated as CASSLIQTYEQYF.

The chain joins TRBV7-6 to TRBJ2-3, with TRBD2 as a possible D gene (5 bases). Deletions cut 1 base from V and 5 bases from J, with 13 bases between. CDR1 and CDR2 (germline): SGHVS, FNYEAQ. This CDR3 comprises 15 residues. This CDR3 is CASSLGTSKGDTQYF. The CDR3 DNA sequence: TGTGCCAGCAGCTTAGGCACTAGTAAGGGAGATACGCAGTATTTT. Full variable domain (remainder filled in from reference TRBV7-6 and TRBJ2-3): GAGVSQSPRYKVTKRGQDVALRCDPISGHVSLYWYRQALGQGPEFLTYFNYEAQQDKSGLPNDRFSAERPEGSISTLTIQRTEQRDSAMYRCASSLGTSKGDTQYFGPGTRLTVL.

This clonotype was observed a few times. The rearrangement uses TRBV20-1 and TRBJ1-5; 8 nucleotides align to TRBD1. The junction had 6 bases not matched to a gene; V was cut back by 2 bases and J by 6 bases. This CDR3 contains 14 residues. In germline, CDR1 is DFQATT, CDR2 SNEGSKA (reference sequence). The CDR3 coding sequence is TGCAGTGCTAGAAACCGGGACAGGTTTCAGCCCCAGCATTTT. This codes for CSARNRDRFQPQHF.

The J gene is TRBJ2-2, the V gene TRBV9, with D unclear. CDR3 size: 15 residues. Trimming stripped 3 bases from V and 4 bases from J, with 13 bases between. Germline values: CDR1 SGDLS, CDR2 YYNGEE. In DNA form, the CDR3 reads TGTGCCAGCAGCGCCAGCACTATAGTCACCGGGGAGCTGTTTTTT. Its translation is CASSASTIVTGELFF. Drawing the rest from reference TRBV9 and TRBJ2-2, the complete variable domain is DSGVTQTPKHLITATGQRVTLRCSPRSGDLSVYWYQQSLDQGLQFLIQYYNGEERAKGNILERFSAQQFPDLHSELNLSSLELGDSALYFCASSASTIVTGELFFGEGSRLTVL.

This clonotype was seen only a few times. V gene TRBV13 combines with J gene TRBJ1-1; D is unclear. Germline V gene lookup returns CDR1 PRHDT and CDR2 FYEKMQ (reference sequence). V was clipped by 5 bases and J by 0 bases, with 13 bases between them. This CDR3 has 15 amino acids. CDR3 residues: CASSIDGPLNTEAFF. CDR3 bases: TGTGCCAGCAGCATCGATGGACCATTGAACACTGAAGCTTTCTTT.

This clonotype was seen at least ten times. CDR3 DNA: TGTGCCAGCAGTTTACCGGGACAGGGGGCCTACGAGCAGTACTTC. This sequence encodes CASSLPGQGAYEQYF. The chain uses TRBV28 and TRBJ2-7; the match to TRBD1 covers 11 bases. The V segment lost 2 bases and the J segment 2 bases; nucleotides outside the gene matches: 2. In germline, CDR1 is MDHEN, CDR2 SYDVKM. The CDR3 covers 15 residues.

The V gene is TRBV20-1, the J gene TRBJ2-1; D is possibly TRBD1 or TRBD2 (5 bases each). The CDR3 loop spans 15 amino acids. V lost 1 base, J lost 1 base, and 11 bases lay in between. CDR1 is DFQATT, CDR2 SNEGSKA, per germline (reference sequence). The CDR3 sequence is CSARGTGRSYNEQFF. The DNA for the CDR3 is TGCAGTGCTAGAGGTACGGGGCGGTCCTACAATGAGCAGTTCTTC.

A remark on this clonotype: A much larger clonotype is one base distant, so this may be a read error. The chain links TRBV12-3 or TRBV12-4 to TRBJ2-2; 7 bases align to TRBD1. CDR3 length: 14 amino acids. The CDR3 DNA is TGTCCCAGCAGTTTCGGGACAGATACCGGGGAGCTGTTTTTT. It codes for CPSSFGTDTGELFF.

The chain joins TRBV6-5 to TRBJ2-2; 15 bases match TRBD2. The CDR3 consists of 20 residues. CDR1 MNHEY and CDR2 SVGAGI come from the germline V gene. Trimming at V came to 2 bases and at J to 5 bases, leaving 12 bases not matched to a gene. CDR3 sequence (DNA): TGTGCCAGCAGTTACGCTTCCTCCGGGACTAGCGGGAGGAGGACCGGGGAGCTGTTTTTT. As protein: CASSYASSGTSGRRTGELFF.

The gene calls are TRBV6-1 and TRBJ1-4; D is unresolved. The CDR3 runs 16 residues. Germline assignment: CDR1 MNHNS and CDR2 SASEGT. The V end lost 0 bases, the J end lost 0 bases, and 8 bases lay between the germline ends. The CDR3 region has the DNA TGTGCCAGCAGTGAAGCCGGGCCAGCAACTAATGAAAAACTGTTTTTT. It yields the protein CASSEAGPATNEKLFF.

With regard to this clonotype: With a much larger clone just one base away, this may be a read error. V usage is TRBV20-1 and J usage is TRBJ2-5; D perhaps matches TRBD2 (5 bases). The CDR3 length is 12 residues. Between the trimmed V and J ends, which lost 3 bases and 10 bases, there was a span of 15 bases. Germline CDR1 and CDR2: DFQATT and SNEGSKA (reference sequence). CDR3 protein: CSASNGELGQYF. Written as DNA, the CDR3 is TGCAGTGCTAGTAACGGGGAATTGGGCCAGTACTTC.

In its sample, this clonotype was seen many times. The chain links TRBV30 to TRBJ2-7, with D perhaps assigned TRBD1 or TRBD2 (5 bases each). Germline CDR1 GTSNPN, CDR2 SVGIG (reference sequence). Trimming took 2 bases from V and 2 from J, leaving 10 bases between them. The CDR3 has 13 amino acids. CDR3 sequence (DNA): TGTGCCTGGAGTAGGGACGACCCCTACGAGCAGTACTTC. It translates to CAWSRDDPYEQYF.

This clonotype was counted a few times. The genes are TRBV6-1 and TRBJ2-5; D is unclear. The CDR3 has 15 residues. CDR1 MNHNS and CDR2 SASEGT come from the germline V gene. V lost 5 bases to trimming and J lost 5 bases, with 18 bases between them. The CDR3 DNA follows: TGTGCCAGCAGTCCCCCCCCAGGTTATAAGGAGACCCAGTACTTC. This sequence encodes CASSPPPGYKETQYF.

This CDR3 is CASSVGGGRPDTQYF. The CDR3 nucleotides are TGTGCCAGCAGTGTAGGGGGCGGGAGACCAGATACGCAGTATTTT. V usage is TRBV6-1 and J usage is TRBJ2-3; D tentatively fits TRBD1 or TRBD2 (7 bases each). Between the trimmed V and J ends, which lost 4 bases and 4 bases, there was a span of 15 bases. CDR1 MNHNS and CDR2 SASEGT come from the germline V gene. This CDR3 region has 15 residues.